A single sample gave rise to the 10 T cell receptor beta chains below, sequenced in a study of blood T cell repertoires in COVID-19. Profiling relied on immunoSEQ multiplex PCR, and the TCRdb table lists in-frame clones only, not all of them. The sample has about 410,000 clones, roughly 85% seen once. Sequencing was done on a sample of peripheral blood. These receptors originate from a woman younger than 45 with active or convalescent COVID-19.

The chain carries TRBV27 and TRBJ1-5, with no clear D. With 5 bases removed from V and 7 bases from J, the gap between germline ends came to 12 bases. This CDR3 region has 13 residues. CDR1 is MNHEY, CDR2 SMNVEV, per germline (reference sequence). CDR3 residues: CASSLGIRQPQHF. The CDR3 nucleotides read TGTGCCAGCAGTCTCGGGATTCGGCAGCCCCAGCATTTT.

This chain joins TRBV19 and TRBJ2-1; 11 bases match TRBD2. In germline, CDR1 is LNHDA, CDR2 SQIVND (reference sequence). This CDR3 has 17 residues. J was trimmed by 8 bases and V by 3 bases; bases with no gene match: 12. The CDR3 DNA follows: TGTGCCAGTAGTATTGGTCGACTAGCGGGGAATGGGGATGAGCAGTTCTTC. Its translation is CASSIGRLAGNGDEQFF.

This sequence joins TRBV11-2 and TRBJ2-2; TRBD2 aligns across 7 bases. The CDR3 consists of 17 residues. CDR1 is SGHAT, CDR2 FQNNGV, per germline. The ends lost 3 bases at V and 0 bases at J; junction bases unmatched: 7. The CDR3 loop is CASSLIPLAANTGELFF. CDR3 DNA: TGTGCCAGCAGCTTGATACCCCTAGCGGCGAACACCGGGGAGCTGTTTTTT.

V is TRBV2 and J is TRBJ1-2; 9 nucleotides align to TRBD1. This CDR3 has 15 residues. J gave up 0 bases and V 6 bases, and 5 bases lay outside the gene matches. Germline V gives CDR1 SNHLY, CDR2 FYNNEI. The CDR3 bases are TGTGCCAGCAGGGAGGGACAGGGTCCTAACTATGGCTACACCTTC. Translated: CASREGQGPNYGYTF.

V usage is TRBV27 and J usage is TRBJ1-5; D is uncertain. The V gene lost 3 bases and the J gene lost 8 bases, with 17 bases spanning the gap. The CDR3 length is 15 residues. CDR1 and CDR2 from the germline V gene are MNHEY and SMNVEV (reference sequence). The CDR3 DNA reads TGTGCCAGCAGTTTTTCTGGTGGCCTCGGAGAGCCCCAGCATTTT. This translates into CASSFSGGLGEPQHF.

The chain recombines TRBV19 with TRBJ1-1; D might be TRBD1 (5 bases). V gave up 4 bases and J gave up 0 bases, with 9 bases separating them. This CDR3 comprises 14 residues. Germline values: CDR1 LNHDA, CDR2 SQIVND (reference sequence). CDR3 DNA: TGTGCCAGTAGTAAGGACAACATGAACACTGAAGCTTTCTTT. It translates to CASSKDNMNTEAFF.

Here the CDR3 DNA reads TGTGCCAGCAGCCAAGATAAGATCGCGGTTGATGAAAAACTGTTTTTT. As protein: CASSQDKIAVDEKLFF. The rearrangement joins TRBV3-1 (or the pseudogene TRBV3-2) to TRBJ1-4; D not certain. Germline V lookup: CDR1 LGHDT, CDR2 YNNKEL (reference sequence). Trimming took 0 bases from V and 6 from J, leaving 14 bases between them. The CDR3 runs 16 residues.

This chain uses TRBV5-1 with TRBJ1-1; TRBD1 matches 10 bases. V shed 4 bases and J 7 bases; nucleotides not matched to a gene: 7. The CDR3 sequence is 14 residues long. Germline V gene lookup returns CDR1 SGHRS and CDR2 YFSETQ. In DNA, the CDR3 is TGCGCCAGCAGCGCACGACAGGGGGCAGATGAAGCTTTCTTT. Translation: CASSARQGADEAFF.

The V and J genes are TRBV11-2 and TRBJ2-1; D is possibly TRBD2 (6 bases). Trimming took off 1 base at V and 8 bases at J, with 18 bases between the two ends. The CDR3 spans 16 residues. Germline CDR1 is SGHAT and CDR2 is FQNNGV. In DNA, the CDR3 is TGTGCCAGCAGCTTAGGTCGGGGGTTGGGTACATATGAGCAGTTCTTC. This encodes CASSLGRGLGTYEQFF. The complete variable domain, with remaining parts taken from reference TRBV11-2 and TRBJ2-1, reads EAGVAQSPRYKIIEKRQSVAFWCNPISGHATLYWYQQILGQGPKLLIQFQNNGVVDDSQLPKDRFSAERLKGVDSTLKIQPAKLEDSAVYLCASSLGRGLGTYEQFFGPGTRLTVL.

The rearrangement joins TRBV4-1 to TRBJ1-5, with no clear D. V lost 2 bases, J lost 0 bases, and 11 bases lay in between. Germline-derived CDR1 and CDR2 are MGHRA and YSYEKL. This CDR3 region has 16 residues. Written as DNA, the CDR3 is TGCGCCAGCAGCCAAAACCACCGGGATAGCAATCAGCCCCAGCATTTT. Amino acid sequence: CASSQNHRDSNQPQHF.